A selection of T cell receptor beta chains follows, all from one sample in a study of human T cells and chemical hapten exposure. From the RACE reads, TCRdb called clonotypes with MiXCR, one entry per CDR3 protein. In the table there are approximately 120,000 distinct CDR3 sequences, 9% to 9.5% of which are singletons. Material: whole blood, obtained in connection with sensitization to the hapten diphenylcyclopropenone (DPC). The receptors were sampled from a woman aged 40 to 55 with alopecia areata. Some clones in this sample may be carry-over from other donors' samples. Each CDR3 is given with its conserved first and last residue. Fields, in order: V gene, D gene, J gene, clone size, CDR3 DNA, CDR3 protein. A D gene is named only where the DNA matches it firmly. Clone sizes are given selectively: once, few, many, or a class where the clone is expanded.

V gene: TRBV6-2/TRBV6-3; D gene: -; J gene: TRBJ2-2; clone size: -; CDR3 DNA: -; CDR3 protein: CASSYHARDPGSCFF
V gene: TRBV7-9; D gene: -; J gene: TRBJ2-5; clone size: many; CDR3 DNA: TGTGCCAGCAGCTTACACGGGACGGCACAAGAGACCCAGTACTTC; CDR3 protein: CASSLHGTAQETQYF
V gene: TRBV7-2; D gene: -; J gene: TRBJ1-2; clone size: many; CDR3 DNA: TGTGCCAGCAGCTTAGGGAATCGTTATGGCTACACCTTC; CDR3 protein: CASSLGNRYGYTF
V gene: TRBV7-9; D gene: TRBD1; J gene: TRBJ1-5; clone size: many; CDR3 DNA: TGTGCCAGTGGACAGGGCCAGCCCCAGCATTTT; CDR3 protein: CASGQGQPQHF
V gene: TRBV10-3; D gene: TRBD1; J gene: TRBJ1-4; clone size: few; CDR3 DNA: TGTGCCATCAGTGACCACAGGGGCCCAACTAATGAAAAACTGTTTTTT; CDR3 protein: CAISDHRGPTNEKLFF
V gene: TRBV11-2; D gene: -; J gene: TRBJ1-1; clone size: few; CDR3 DNA: TGTGCCAGCAGCCCTTACGGGTATAAAGCTTTCTTT; CDR3 protein: CASSPYGYKAFF
V gene: TRBV28; D gene: TRBD1; J gene: TRBJ1-5; clone size: -; CDR3 DNA: TGTGCCAGCAGCCCCGAACTGACAGGGGTTTGGGGCAATCAGCCCCAGCATTTT; CDR3 protein: CASSPELTGVWGNQPQHF
V gene: TRBV28; D gene: -; J gene: TRBJ2-3; clone size: many; CDR3 DNA: TGTGCCAGCAGTGCTAGCGTCCCCAGCACAGATACGCAGTATTTT; CDR3 protein: CASSASVPSTDTQYF
V gene: TRBV20-1; D gene: -; J gene: TRBJ2-2; clone size: few; CDR3 DNA: TGCAGTGCCCTAGACACCAGGGATAGCACCGGGGAGCTGTTTTTT; CDR3 protein: CSALDTRDSTGELFF
V gene: TRBV7-2; D gene: -; J gene: TRBJ2-1; clone size: many; CDR3 DNA: TGTGCCAGCAGCTTAGCGCTCTCCAATGAGCAGTTCTTC; CDR3 protein: CASSLALSNEQFF
V gene: TRBV29-1; D gene: -; J gene: TRBJ1-2; clone size: -; CDR3 DNA: TGCAGCGTTGTCACCCAAACCTCACTCTATGGCTACACCTTC; CDR3 protein: CSVVTQTSLYGYTF
V gene: TRBV20-1; D gene: TRBD1; J gene: TRBJ2-3; clone size: few; CDR3 DNA: TGCAGGGTTAACAGGGGATCAGATACGCAGTATTTT; CDR3 protein: CRVNRGSDTQYF
V gene: TRBV15; D gene: -; J gene: TRBJ2-2; clone size: few; CDR3 DNA: TGTGCCACCAGCCCCCGGGCCGGGGAGCTGTTTTTT; CDR3 protein: CATSPRAGELFF
V gene: TRBV12-3/TRBV12-4; D gene: TRBD2; J gene: TRBJ2-2; clone size: many; CDR3 DNA: TGTGCCAGCACTTCTGGACTAGCGGGGGGCCCGGTCACCGGGGAGCTGTTTTTT; CDR3 protein: CASTSGLAGGPVTGELFF
V gene: TRBV19; D gene: -; J gene: TRBJ2-7; clone size: few; CDR3 DNA: TGTGCCAGTAGTATAGCTGGCATCCGCAACGAGCAGTACTTC; CDR3 protein: CASSIAGIRNEQYF
V gene: TRBV7-2; D gene: -; J gene: TRBJ1-1; clone size: many; CDR3 DNA: TGTGCCAGCAGCTTACTTGGTCATAACACTGAAGCTTTCTTT; CDR3 protein: CASSLLGHNTEAFF
V gene: TRBV11-2; D gene: TRBD1; J gene: TRBJ2-6; clone size: few; CDR3 DNA: TGTGCCAGCAGCTTACCAGGGGGCTACACACTCTCTGGGGCCAACGTCCTGACTTTC; CDR3 protein: CASSLPGGYTLSGANVLTF
V gene: TRBV4-1; D gene: TRBD2; J gene: TRBJ2-3; clone size: -; CDR3 DNA: TGCGCCAGCAGCCAAGGCCTTACCGGGACTAGCGGGGGCAAGCAGTATTTT; CDR3 protein: CASSQGLTGTSGGKQYF
V gene: TRBV12-2; D gene: -; J gene: TRBJ1-2; clone size: many; CDR3 DNA: TGTGCAAGTCGCTTAGCGACAGGGAATAATTATGGCTACACCTTC; CDR3 protein: CASRLATGNNYGYTF
V gene: TRBV5-1; D gene: -; J gene: TRBJ1-1; clone size: few; CDR3 DNA: TGCGCCAGCAGCTTGGCCCGGGCAGGGCCTTACACTGAAGCTTTCTTT; CDR3 protein: CASSLARAGPYTEAFF
V gene: TRBV6-2/TRBV6-3; D gene: -; J gene: TRBJ1-5; clone size: few; CDR3 DNA: TGTGCCACCGAACGTCGTGGCAGCAATCAGCCCCAGCATTTT; CDR3 protein: CATERRGSNQPQHF
V gene: TRBV4-3; D gene: TRBD1; J gene: TRBJ1-1; clone size: many; CDR3 DNA: TGCGCCAGCAGCCAAGCACAGGGGGCCACTGAAGCTTTCTTT; CDR3 protein: CASSQAQGATEAFF
V gene: TRBV6-6; D gene: -; J gene: TRBJ1-5; clone size: -; CDR3 DNA: TGTGCCAGCAGTGCCGGCCGGGAGACGGGGAATCAGCCCCAGCATTTT; CDR3 protein: CASSAGRETGNQPQHF
V gene: TRBV12-3/TRBV12-4; D gene: -; J gene: TRBJ1-6; clone size: many; CDR3 DNA: TGTGCCAGCAGTTTCGCCAGCTCCAAGTCACCCCTCCACTTT; CDR3 protein: CASSFASSKSPLHF
V gene: TRBV20-1; D gene: TRBD1; J gene: TRBJ1-5; clone size: -; CDR3 DNA: TGCAGTGCTTACCGGGACAGGGGGTATAGCAATCAGCCCCAGCATTTT; CDR3 protein: CSAYRDRGYSNQPQHF
V gene: TRBV4-1; D gene: -; J gene: TRBJ2-1; clone size: many; CDR3 DNA: TGCGCCAGCAGCCACCCCAGAGCGGGCGAGCAGTTCTTC; CDR3 protein: CASSHPRAGEQFF
V gene: TRBV10-3; D gene: TRBD2; J gene: TRBJ2-1; clone size: -; CDR3 DNA: TGTGCCATCAGCCGACTAGCGGGGAACTTCACGGAGCAGTTCTTC; CDR3 protein: CAISRLAGNFTEQFF
V gene: TRBV28; D gene: TRBD1; J gene: TRBJ2-5; clone size: -; CDR3 DNA: TGTGCCAGCAGTTTCCCGGGACAGGGACATTTTTTGTACTTC; CDR3 protein: CASSFPGQGHFLYF
V gene: TRBV2; D gene: TRBD1; J gene: TRBJ1-6; clone size: few; CDR3 DNA: TGTGCCAGCAGTGCCAACCCAGGACAGGGGTCGTCACCCCTCCACTTT; CDR3 protein: CASSANPGQGSSPLHF
V gene: TRBV7-2; D gene: -; J gene: TRBJ2-3; clone size: many; CDR3 DNA: TGTGCCAGCAGCTTATATGGGGGTACGCAGTATTTT; CDR3 protein: CASSLYGGTQYF
V gene: TRBV4-1; D gene: TRBD1; J gene: TRBJ2-7; clone size: -; CDR3 DNA: TGCGCCAGCAGCCAAGAGGACAGGGACTCCTACGAGCAGTACTTC; CDR3 protein: CASSQEDRDSYEQYF
V gene: TRBV7-8; D gene: -; J gene: TRBJ1-3; clone size: -; CDR3 DNA: TGTGCCAGCAGCTTAGCGAGAGGGAGGGGAAACACCATATATTTT; CDR3 protein: CASSLARGRGNTIYF
V gene: TRBV12-3/TRBV12-4; D gene: -; J gene: TRBJ1-5; clone size: many; CDR3 DNA: TGTGCCAGCAGGCTCTCAGCTGATCCCGGCCAGCCCCAGCATTTT; CDR3 protein: CASRLSADPGQPQHF
V gene: TRBV20-1; D gene: TRBD2; J gene: TRBJ2-3; clone size: -; CDR3 DNA: TGCAGTGCTAATAGCGGGGACACAGATACGCAGTATTTT; CDR3 protein: CSANSGDTDTQYF
V gene: TRBV6-5; D gene: TRBD1; J gene: TRBJ2-7; clone size: few; CDR3 DNA: TGTGCCAGCAGCCCCGGGACAGCGTACTACGAGCAGTACTTC; CDR3 protein: CASSPGTAYYEQYF
V gene: TRBV4-1; D gene: -; J gene: TRBJ2-3; clone size: -; CDR3 DNA: TGCGCCAGCAGCCAAGAAGGGAAACGCGTAGATACGCAGTATTTT; CDR3 protein: CASSQEGKRVDTQYF
V gene: TRBV3-1; D gene: TRBD1; J gene: TRBJ1-1; clone size: few; CDR3 DNA: TGTGCCAGCAGCCAAGGGGGACAGGGTTACACTGAAGCTTTCTTT; CDR3 protein: CASSQGGQGYTEAFF
V gene: TRBV6-2/TRBV6-3; D gene: TRBD1; J gene: TRBJ1-5; clone size: many; CDR3 DNA: TGTGCCAGCCGGTTCTCGGGACAGAATCAGCCCCAGCATTTT; CDR3 protein: CASRFSGQNQPQHF